This TCR beta chain derives from a study of blood T cells in healthy people across ages. CDR3 size: 15 residues. Germline V gene lookup returns CDR1 MDHEN and CDR2 SYDVKM. Alongside a J-beta primer mix, a sample-barcoded 5' primer served in a second PCR lasting about 7 to 12 cycles. Each CDR3 protein gets one entry after TCRdb re-called the 5' RACE reads with MiXCR. The table shows fewer than 1,200,000 distinct CDR3 sequences, with 20% to 25% occurring only once. Turning to this clonotype: No antigen is known for it.

Study observations and caveats: A strong correlation was seen between TCR beta diversity and naive T cell percentage. Unknown donor CMV status possibly confounded expanded clonotype changes.

These data also formed part of another study, on T cells of mothers and their children. That report adds: Donation was provided by three healthy Caucasian mothers along with their six children.

The chain links TRBV28 to TRBJ2-5, with TRBD2 as a possible D gene (7 bases). The J call could be wrong; TRBJ2-7 is a better fit for the DNA end. The receptor was isolated from a girl aged 2-10 years in good health. What was sequenced was blood. CDR3 protein: CASSLRAGATYEQYF. As DNA, the CDR3 is TGTGCCAGCAGTTTAAGGGCGGGGGCCACCTACGAGCAGTACTTC.